This T cell receptor beta chain derives from a study of blood T cell repertoires in COVID-19 (TCRdb year 2020). For the study in its entirety: The collaborator samples originated in the United States, Italy and Spain and spanned the acute and convalescent phases of COVID-19. The material from the prospective study consisted of cDNA or gDNA derived from T cells, B-cell-depleted T cells, or PBMCs. Deeply sampled blood TCRbeta repertoires from subjects exposed to, actively infected with, or recovered from COVID-19 were included in the dataset. The repertoires were released in a freely available public database intended as a resource for research on the immune response to SARS-CoV-2. Samples were obtained from the ongoing ImmuneRACE study (first 160 participants) and from about 1,300 subjects provided by 6 global collaborators. The sample metadata nearly always contained a de-identified subject ID, COVID-19 status, age in years and sex. Where HLA class I and class II types were available, the types were taken from metadata supplied by the sample provider, not from assay-based typing. Results and caveats for the whole study, not just this receptor: The amount of clinical and demographic metadata varied by source and participant and was provided uncurated.

The junction shows trimming of 1 base on V and 8 bases on J, plus 20 bases between the germline ends. The CDR3 spans 16 residues, from the cysteine through the phenylalanine. Here the CDR3 DNA is all that survives: 48 bases in frame from base 1. According to the germline V gene, CDR1 reads MDHEN and CDR2 reads SYDVKM. TCRbeta CDR3 regions were amplified from genomic DNA using the immunoSEQ Assay, a bias-controlled multiplex PCR. The published analysis was carried out like this. The number of nucleated cells in each sample was estimated from the amplification of reference gene primers within the assay. To quantify the absolute abundance of each unique TCRbeta CDR3 rearrangement, sequence reads were collapsed and filtered. For each sample, productive Simpson clonality was calculated by taking the square root of Simpson's diversity index across productive rearrangements. TCRdb took this table from immuneACCESS and kept in-frame rearrangements with V and J called. Such tables lack part of the clones; where checked against another copy, unresolved V genes explain under half of the gap, and the rest is unexplained. The V and J calls and clone size were taken over from that table, and D and trimming were inferred from the DNA. The sample profile shows 200,000 to 250,000 clones; roughly four fifths of them were found once. The ten most abundant clones make up approximately 9.2% of the sample.

In the case of this clone: This receptor's antigen is unknown. There are no base qualities to consult, and no much larger clone falls within one base.

Enrolling through a virtual design, the prospective study's participants ranged in age from roughly 18 to 90 years and lived across more than 20 United States geographic areas. Cohort assignment in the prospective study relied on participant-reported clinical history from a screening survey and a study questionnaire. Recovered participants in ImmuneRACE Cohort 3 were defined as having two consecutive negative NP/OP PCR tests, clearance from a healthcare professional, or resolution of symptoms. Mobile phlebotomists in the prospective study collected whole blood, serum and a nasopharyngeal or oropharyngeal swab from every participant. Additional blood draws and questionnaires over an approximately 2-month period could optionally be provided by prospective study participants. Blood samples from the prospective study were shipped frozen or at room temperature prior to DNA extraction.

The chain uses TRBV28 and TRBJ1-2; TRBD1 is perhaps the D gene, given 6 matching bases. Sequencing was carried out using PBMCs or T cells enriched from blood (not recorded which). This TCR was recovered from a man aged 40-49 years who had recovered from COVID-19. The CDR3: CASSLSAGQRSGGYTF. The nucleotide sequence reads as follows: TGTGCCAGCAGTTTATCTGCCGGACAGAGGTCGGGGGGCTACACCTTC.